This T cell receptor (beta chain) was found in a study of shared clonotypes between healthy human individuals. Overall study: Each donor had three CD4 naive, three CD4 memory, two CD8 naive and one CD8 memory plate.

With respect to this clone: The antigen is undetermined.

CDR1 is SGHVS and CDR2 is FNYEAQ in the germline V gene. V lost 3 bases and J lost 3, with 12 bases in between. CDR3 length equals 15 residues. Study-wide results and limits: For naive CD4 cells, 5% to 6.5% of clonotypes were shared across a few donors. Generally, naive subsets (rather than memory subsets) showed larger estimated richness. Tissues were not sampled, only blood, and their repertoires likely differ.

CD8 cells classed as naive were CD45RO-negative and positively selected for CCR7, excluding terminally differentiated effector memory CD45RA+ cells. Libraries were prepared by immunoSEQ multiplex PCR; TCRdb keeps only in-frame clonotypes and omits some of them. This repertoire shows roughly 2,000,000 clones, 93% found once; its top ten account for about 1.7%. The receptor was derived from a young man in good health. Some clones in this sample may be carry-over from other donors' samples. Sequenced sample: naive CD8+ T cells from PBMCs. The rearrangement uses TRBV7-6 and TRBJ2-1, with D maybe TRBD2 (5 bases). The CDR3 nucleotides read TGTGCCAGCAGCTTCCTTGAAGAGGGCTACAATGAGCAGTTCTTC. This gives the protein CASSFLEEGYNEQFF.